These 6 T cell receptor beta chains originate from one sample sequenced in a study of T cell responses to AZD1222 COVID-19 vaccine. Profiled with immunoSEQ multiplex PCR; TCRdb holds only in-frame clones, not every one. The table includes 140,000 or so clones, around 90% detected once. The sequenced sample was peripheral blood, obtained on day 0 of AZD1222 vaccination. Receptors originate from an adult in good health.

The V and J genes are TRBV15 and TRBJ2-2; D tentatively reads TRBD1 or TRBD2 (5 bases each). The germline CDR1 and CDR2 sequences are LNHNV and YYDKDF (reference sequence). The CDR3 sequence is 14 residues long. The germline V and J ends were trimmed by 0 bases and 6 bases, with 8 bases remaining between them. Written as DNA, the CDR3 is TGTGCCACCAGCAGAGATGTGGGACCCGGGGAGCTGTTTTTT. It specifies CATSRDVGPGELFF.

The CDR3 loop is CAISTGAPYNEQFF. The CDR3, as DNA: TGTGCCATCAGTACGGGAGCTCCTTACAATGAGCAGTTCTTC. The chain recombines TRBV10-3 with TRBJ2-1; D might be TRBD2 (6 bases). The V end lost 5 bases, the J end lost 4 bases, and 12 bases lay between the germline ends. The germline gives CDR1 ENHRY, CDR2 SYGVKD. The CDR3 is 14 residues long.

The chain links TRBV5-1 to TRBJ1-2; D unresolved. Looked up from germline, CDR1 is SGHRS and CDR2 is YFSETQ. The CDR3 spans 13 residues. Trimming left V 0 bases short and J 8 bases short, with 11 bases between. CDR3 in amino acids: CASSLDGPGGYTF. Here the CDR3 DNA reads TGCGCCAGCAGCTTGGACGGACCCGGGGGCTACACCTTC.

J is TRBJ2-1 and V is TRBV7-9; TRBD2 agrees at 11 bases. V lost 5 bases to trimming and J lost 6 bases; unmatched junction nucleotides: 18. The CDR3 runs to 19 residues. Germline CDR1 is SEHNR and CDR2 is FQNEAQ (reference sequence). CDR3 bases: TGTGCCAGCAGCCCCCCCCTTGCCCTGACTAGCGGGAAACGCAATGAGCAGTTCTTC. Its protein is CASSPPLALTSGKRNEQFF. Filled out from reference TRBV7-9 and TRBJ2-1, the complete variable domain reads DTGVSQNPRHKITKRGQNVTFRCDPISEHNRLYWYRQTLGQGPEFLTYFQNEAQLEKSRLLSDRFSAERPKGSFSTLEIQRTEQGDSAMYLCASSPPLALTSGKRNEQFFGPGTRLTVL.

The chain uses TRBV6-5 and TRBJ1-3, with a weak D call TRBD1 (5 bases). Germline V gene data show CDR1 as MNHEY and CDR2 as SVGAGI. The V end lost 6 bases, the J end lost 0 bases, and 12 bases lay between the germline ends. This CDR3 spans 15 amino acids. The CDR3 sequence: CASRLRGLSGNTIYF. The DNA for the CDR3 is TGTGCCAGCAGATTAAGGGGACTCTCTGGAAACACCATATATTTT.

The CDR3 nucleotides are TGTGCCAGCAGTGAAGGAAGGAGCTACTCTGGAAACACCATATATTTT. It codes for CASSEGRSYSGNTIYF. The genes are TRBV2 and TRBJ1-3; D unclear. V dropped 1 base and J dropped 0 bases, with 10 bases sitting between them. The CDR3 loop spans 16 amino acids. CDR1 and CDR2 from the germline V gene are SNHLY and FYNNEI. Supplemented by reference TRBV2 and TRBJ1-3, the full variable domain reads EPEVTQTPSHQVTQMGQEVILRCVPISNHLYFYWYRQILGQKVEFLVSFYNNEISEKSEIFDDQFSVERPDGSNFTLKIRSTKLEDSAMYFCASSEGRSYSGNTIYFGEGSWLTVV.